The 27 T cell receptor beta chains below come from one sample, sequenced in a study of cytomegalovirus exposure and HLA in healthy donors. PCR amplification relied on 60 Vbeta primers (plus 13 Jbeta primers). Clones were read by immunoSEQ multiplex PCR, and TCRdb kept only the in-frame ones, dropping some. The sample records about 110,000 clones, 76% being singletons. The sequencing input was PBMCs. The receptors derive from a man younger than 45 in good health and CMV-seropositive.

The CDR3 bases are TGTGCCAGCAGCTTAGGCTCAAGCATCTCTGGAAACACCATATATTTT. This translates into CASSLGSSISGNTIYF. The V gene is TRBV7-9, the J gene TRBJ1-3; no firm D call. This CDR3 region has 16 residues. Between the trimmed V and J ends, which lost 1 base and 0 bases, there was a span of 10 bases. CDR1 and CDR2 (germline): SEHNR, FQNEAQ (reference sequence).

The rearrangement links TRBV29-1 to TRBJ2-1, with D perhaps TRBD2 (6 bases). Germline loops: CDR1 SQVTM, CDR2 ANQGSEA. Trimming cost V 5 bases and J 8 bases, with 13 bases left between them. This CDR3 has 12 amino acids. As DNA, the CDR3 is TGCAGCGTTACAGGCAGGGACTATGAGCAGTTCTTC. This codes for CSVTGRDYEQFF.

The chain is built from TRBV7-9 and TRBJ1-1; D is perhaps TRBD1 (6 bases). Germline loops: CDR1 SEHNR, CDR2 FQNEAQ (reference sequence). Trimming pared 5 bases from V and 0 bases from J, leaving 13 bases between. The CDR3 has 15 amino acids. CDR3 sequence: CASSLTGNMNTEAFF. In nucleotides, the CDR3 is TGTGCCAGCAGCCTTACAGGGAACATGAACACTGAAGCTTTCTTT. Based on the CDR3 plus reference TRBV7-9 and TRBJ1-1, the full variable domain is DTGVSQNPRHKITKRGQNVTFRCDPISEHNRLYWYRQTLGQGPEFLTYFQNEAQLEKSRLLSDRFSAERPKGSFSTLEIQRTEQGDSAMYLCASSLTGNMNTEAFFGQGTRLTVV.

The gene calls are TRBV5-6 and TRBJ1-5; unclear D gene. The V and J ends lost 0 bases and 0 bases respectively, with 7 bases between them. The CDR3 has 15 residues. Germline CDR1 SGHDT, CDR2 YYEEEE. CDR3 DNA sequence: TGTGCCAGCAGCTTGGGGGCACCTAGCAATCAGCCCCAGCATTTT. Its protein product is CASSLGAPSNQPQHF.

The rearrangement joins TRBV6-1 to TRBJ1-1; 8 positions agree with TRBD1. Trimming at V came to 6 bases and at J to 2 bases, leaving 5 bases not matched to a gene. CDR3 length: 14 amino acids. The germline CDR1 and CDR2 sequences are MNHNS and SASEGT. Here the CDR3 reads CASSPTGDNTEAFF. For the CDR3, the DNA is TGTGCCAGCAGCCCGACAGGGGATAACACTGAAGCTTTCTTT.

V and J are TRBV7-2 and TRBJ2-5; TRBD2 matches at 7 bases. The CDR3 consists of 13 residues. The V gene's germline CDR1 is SGHTA and CDR2 FQGNSA. V was pared by 2 bases and J by 5 bases, with 2 bases of the junction left unmatched. DNA of the CDR3: TGTGCCAGCAGCTTATCGGGAGGTGAGACCCAGTACTTC. Its protein product is CASSLSGGETQYF.

The V gene is TRBV7-9, the J gene TRBJ1-2, with D maybe TRBD1 (5 bases). Trimming took 1 base from V and 6 from J, leaving 15 bases between them. Germline V CDR1 and CDR2: SEHNR, FQNEAQ (reference sequence). The CDR3 is 15 amino acids. The CDR3 reads CASSLGRGILHGYTF. The CDR3 DNA reads TGTGCCAGCAGCTTAGGGCGGGGGATACTGCATGGCTACACCTTC. Full variable domain (missing parts from reference TRBV7-9 and TRBJ1-2): DTGVSQNPRHKITKRGQNVTFRCDPISEHNRLYWYRQTLGQGPEFLTYFQNEAQLEKSRLLSDRFSAERPKGSFSTLEIQRTEQGDSAMYLCASSLGRGILHGYTFGSGTRLTVV.

The J gene is TRBJ1-3, the V gene TRBV7-8; D remains ambiguous. This CDR3 has 14 residues. The ends were cut back, 4 bases at V and 0 bases at J, with 7 bases in the middle. Germline values: CDR1 SGHVS, CDR2 FQNEAQ. The CDR3: CASSWESSGNTIYF. CDR3 coding DNA: TGTGCCAGCAGCTGGGAGAGCTCTGGAAACACCATATATTTT.

This clone was counted a single time. The chain carries TRBV7-6 and TRBJ2-2; 8 nucleotides line up with TRBD2. Germline loops: CDR1 SGHVS, CDR2 FNYEAQ. This CDR3 spans 16 amino acids. After removal of 3 bases from V and 3 bases from J, the junction contained 6 bases not matched to a gene. The CDR3 region is CASSFSGGADTGELFF. The CDR3 bases are TGTGCCAGCAGCTTCTCCGGGGGGGCTGACACCGGGGAGCTGTTTTTT.

As to this clone: The same CDR3 also results from other DNA sequences found in this sample. In nucleotides, the CDR3 is TGTGCCAGCAGTTCCGGGAATCAGCCCCAGCATTTT. It encodes CASSSGNQPQHF. The chain recombines TRBV2 with TRBJ1-5; D uncertain. This CDR3 region has 12 residues. The germline V gene encodes CDR1 SNHLY and CDR2 FYNNEI. The V end lost 5 bases, the J end lost 4 bases, and 6 bases lay between the germline ends.

Only a few counts were recorded for this clone. The genes are TRBV4-3 and TRBJ1-4; no clear D. Per the germline V gene, CDR1 is LGHNA and CDR2 is YSLEER. The V end was cut by 2 bases, the J end by 8 bases, with 9 bases between. The CDR3 length is 13 residues. The CDR3 DNA sequence: TGCGCCAGCAGCCAACAGCCGGGGGAAAAACTGTTTTTT. Its translation is CASSQQPGEKLFF.

A single count supports this clone. CDR3 sequence: CASSMRDGNTEAFF. CDR3 in DNA: TGTGCCAGCAGTATGCGGGACGGGAACACTGAAGCTTTCTTT. The rearrangement uses TRBV2 and TRBJ1-1; D is perhaps TRBD1 (5 bases). The length of the CDR3 is 14 residues. V lost 5 bases and J 1 base, leaving 11 bases between the germline ends. The germline V gene has CDR1 SNHLY and CDR2 FYNNEI.

J is TRBJ2-1 and V is TRBV6-4; weak D call: TRBD1 (5 bases). Germline V lookup: CDR1 MRHNA, CDR2 SNTAGT. This CDR3 contains 14 residues. Trimming shortened V by 3 bases and J by 7 bases, and 13 bases separated the two germline ends. The chain's CDR3 is CASSDRGVGNEQFF. The CDR3 region has the DNA TGTGCCAGCAGTGATAGGGGCGTTGGGAATGAGCAGTTCTTC.

V and J are TRBV5-8 and TRBJ2-5; TRBD1 aligns across 9 bases. J was trimmed by 2 bases and V by 0 bases; bases with no gene match: 8. In germline, CDR1 is SGHTS, CDR2 YDEGEE. The CDR3 is 17 residues long. CDR3 bases: TGTGCCAGCAGCTTGGGGAGGGGGACAGGGCAGCAAGAGACCCAGTACTTC. Translated: CASSLGRGTGQQETQYF. The variable domain in full, with the rest retrieved from reference TRBV5-8 and TRBJ2-5, is EAGVTQSPTHLIKTRGQQATLRCSPISGHTSVYWYQQALGLGLQFLLWYDEGEERNRGNFPPRFSGRQFPNYSSELNVNALELEDSALYLCASSLGRGTGQQETQYFGPGTRLLVL.

The table lists this clone with a few counts. V and J are TRBV19 and TRBJ1-1, with D maybe TRBD1 (5 bases). Germline CDR1 LNHDA, CDR2 SQIVND (reference sequence). The CDR3 covers 16 residues. Between the trimmed V and J ends, which lost 5 bases and 4 bases, there was a span of 20 bases. CDR3 loop: CASSWGGPQTGTEAFF. Here the CDR3 DNA reads TGTGCCAGTAGTTGGGGGGGACCCCAGACGGGCACTGAAGCTTTCTTT.

The gene calls are TRBV7-2 and TRBJ2-3; 7 bases fit TRBD1. V was pared by 1 base and J by 2 bases, with 3 bases of the junction left unmatched. The germline CDR1 and CDR2 sequences are SGHTA and FQGNSA. The CDR3 loop spans 15 amino acids. The CDR3 DNA sequence: TGTGCCAGCAGCTTAGTGGGACAGAACACAGATACGCAGTATTTT. Residues: CASSLVGQNTDTQYF.

This chain connects TRBV13 to TRBJ1-4, with D maybe TRBD1 (5 bases). This CDR3 region has 15 residues. CDR1 and CDR2 (germline): PRHDT, FYEKMQ (reference sequence). Trimming left V 1 base short and J 8 bases short, with 14 bases between. The CDR3: CASSLARAAGEKLFF. The CDR3 coding sequence is TGTGCCAGCAGCTTAGCCAGGGCGGCGGGGGAAAAACTGTTTTTT.

This clone appeared a single time. The CDR3 DNA reads TGTGCCAGCAGCTTAGCGCCGAGGACAGAAAAACTGTTTTTT. It encodes CASSLAPRTEKLFF. V and J are TRBV7-2 and TRBJ1-4; a possible D gene is TRBD1 (5 bases). This CDR3 has 14 amino acids. V was cut by 0 bases and J by 8 bases, with 10 bases left in between. The germline V gene has CDR1 SGHTA and CDR2 FQGNSA. The variable domain in full, completed from reference TRBV7-2 and TRBJ1-4, reads GAGVSQSPSNKVTEKGKDVELRCDPISGHTALYWYRQSLGQGLEFLIYFQGNSAPDKSGLPSDRFSAERTGGSVSTLTIQRTQQEDSAVYLCASSLAPRTEKLFFGSGTQLSVL.

The chain is built from TRBV13 and TRBJ2-3, with 9 bases matching TRBD2. Trimming at V came to 4 bases and at J to 0 bases, leaving 14 bases not matched to a gene. Germline-derived CDR1 and CDR2 are PRHDT and FYEKMQ (reference sequence). The CDR3 runs 19 residues. CDR3 bases: TGTGCCAGCAGCTCCCAGGTGGGCGGGGGGGTGCCAAGCACAGATACGCAGTATTTT. This gives the protein CASSSQVGGGVPSTDTQYF.

V is TRBV19 and J is TRBJ1-5; the D is unclear. Trimming pared 2 bases from V and 1 base from J, leaving 9 bases between. Germline V lookup: CDR1 LNHDA, CDR2 SQIVND (reference sequence). The CDR3 is 15 amino acids. CDR3 nucleotides: TGTGCCAGTAGTATATCTGGAGGAAGCAATCAGCCCCAGCATTTT. Protein: CASSISGGSNQPQHF.

V and J are TRBV27 and TRBJ2-1, with TRBD2 identical over 7 bases. From germline, CDR1 is MNHEY and CDR2 SMNVEV (reference sequence). Trimming removed 0 bases from V and 5 bases from J; junction bases left unmatched: 7. CDR3 length equals 16 residues. The CDR3 protein is CASSLSLGGGHNEQFF. In DNA form, the CDR3 reads TGTGCCAGCAGTTTATCTTTGGGGGGGGGACACAATGAGCAGTTCTTC.

The CDR3 DNA reads as TGCAGCGTGACTAGCGGGGGAACAGATACGCAGTATTTT. Protein product: CSVTSGGTDTQYF. The chain couples TRBV29-1 to TRBJ2-3; TRBD2 matches at 12 bases. V was pared by 6 bases and J by 3 bases, with 1 base of the junction left unmatched. The CDR3 has 13 residues. From germline, CDR1 is SQVTM and CDR2 ANQGSEA.

This clone was counted only a few times. The rearrangement joins TRBV5-1 to TRBJ1-5, with D possibly matching TRBD1 (5 bases). The CDR3 is made up of 14 amino acids. V lost 4 bases, J lost 5 bases, and 13 bases lay in between. Per the germline V gene, CDR1 is SGHRS and CDR2 is YFSETQ. CDR3 bases: TGCGCCAGCAGCCCTGGCGACAGTTATCAGCCCCAGCATTTT. The encoded protein is CASSPGDSYQPQHF. The full variable domain, completed using reference TRBV5-1 and TRBJ1-5, is KAGVTQTPRYLIKTRGQQVTLSCSPISGHRSVSWYQQTPGQGLQFLFEYFSETQRNKGNFPGRFSGRQFSNSRSEMNVSTLELGDSALYLCASSPGDSYQPQHFGDGTRLSIL.

The genes are TRBV10-2 and TRBJ1-5, with TRBD1 matching over 8 bases. This CDR3 spans 16 amino acids. Per germline, CDR1 WSHSY and CDR2 SAAADI. J was trimmed by 3 bases and V by 3 bases; bases with no gene match: 7. The CDR3 protein is CASSEGTGGPNQPQHF. CDR3 nucleotide sequence: TGCGCCAGCAGTGAAGGGACAGGAGGGCCCAATCAGCCCCAGCATTTT.

Here the CDR3 reads CAISRSGPSTDTQYF. The CDR3 DNA reads as TGTGCCATCAGTCGTAGCGGCCCTAGCACAGATACGCAGTATTTT. This chain joins TRBV10-3 and TRBJ2-3, with a weak D call TRBD2 (6 bases). CDR1 is ENHRY, CDR2 SYGVKD, per germline. V lost 5 bases and J lost 0, with 12 bases in between. The CDR3 extends over 15 amino acids.

The chain couples TRBV5-4 to TRBJ1-1, with D unresolved. CDR3 length: 12 amino acids. Trimming removed 5 bases at V and 0 bases at J, with 5 bases between. Germline V gene sequence: CDR1 SGHNT, CDR2 YYREEE (reference sequence). Here the CDR3 DNA reads TGTGCCAGCAGTCTTATGAACACTGAAGCTTTCTTT. Amino acid sequence: CASSLMNTEAFF. The full variable domain, its missing parts supplied by reference TRBV5-4 and TRBJ1-1, is ETGVTQSPTHLIKTRGQQVTLRCSSQSGHNTVSWYQQALGQGPQFIFQYYREEENGRGNFPPRFSGLQFPNYSSELNVNALELDDSALYLCASSLMNTEAFFGQGTRLTVV.

The CDR3 bases are TGTGCCAGCAGCGCCCCCGGGACAGGGGTGGCGAACACTGAAGCTTTCTTT. Protein sequence: CASSAPGTGVANTEAFF. The chain has TRBV9 and TRBJ1-1, with 10 bases identical to TRBD1. The CDR3 is 17 residues long. Germline lookup yields CDR1 SGDLS and CDR2 YYNGEE. V gave up 3 bases and J gave up 1 base; unmatched junction bases: 9.